This T cell receptor beta chain was identified during a study of blood T cell repertoires in COVID-19. Study information: Sites across the United States, Italy and Spain contributed samples from acute and convalescent COVID-19. PBMCs, B-cell-depleted T cells, or T cells were the source of the cDNA or gDNA that made up the material.

In the original analysis: Nucleated cell counts were estimated from reference gene primer amplification. Sequencing was performed with immunoSEQ multiplex PCR; in TCRdb, only in-frame clones are kept and a portion is missing. V and J calls plus clone size are reproduced from that table; the DNA served to infer D and trimming. Here the sample spans 30,000 to 40,000 clones, roughly 80% being singletons. This CDR3 contains 16 residues. V shed 3 bases, J shed 2 bases, and the junction held 6 bases outside the gene matches. CDR1 SGHTA and CDR2 FQGTGA come from the germline V gene. The sequence came from an older man with active or convalescent COVID-19. The V call is TRBV7-3, the J call TRBJ2-5; 10 bases match TRBD1. The sequenced material came from peripheral blood. CDR3 in amino acids: CASSLTGGASQETQYF. CDR3 nucleotide sequence: TGTGCCAGCAGCTTGACAGGGGGCGCGTCGCAAGAGACCCAGTACTTC.